The rows below give T cell receptor beta chains drawn from one sample of a study of beta chain features in type 1 diabetes. This table comes from immunoSEQ multiplex PCR, and its TCRdb copy is limited to in-frame clones, with some not included. The data contain fewer than 200,000 clones, approximately 8.1% of them singletons. Sequenced material: central memory CD4+ T cells from blood. The receptor set was obtained from a man younger than 30 in good health. The CDR3 runs from the conserved cysteine through the conserved F or W. The D gene is left open where the match is weak. Some rows have no size entry. The others give once, few or many, or a class for an expanded clone.

j_call: TRBJ2-3
d_call: .
v_call: TRBV7-3
clone_size: .
cdr3_nt: TGTGCCAGCAGCTTAGGGGGACAAAGCACAGATACGCAGTATTTT
cdr3_aa: CASSLGGQSTDTQYF

j_call: TRBJ2-2
d_call: TRBD2
v_call: TRBV6-1
clone_size: few
cdr3_nt: TGTGCCAGCAGTGAAGCAGGACTAGCGGGGGGGCGATCGGCCGGGGAGCTGTTTTTT
cdr3_aa: CASSEAGLAGGRSAGELFF

j_call: TRBJ2-7
d_call: TRBD2
v_call: TRBV5-1
clone_size: few
cdr3_nt: TGCGCCAGCAGGCCCGGGACTAGCTTATCCTACGAGCAGTACTTC
cdr3_aa: CASRPGTSLSYEQYF

j_call: TRBJ2-5
d_call: TRBD2
v_call: TRBV29-1
clone_size: few
cdr3_nt: TGCAGCGTCGACACTAGCGGGGGGGCTGAGACCCAGTACTTC
cdr3_aa: CSVDTSGGAETQYF

j_call: TRBJ2-1
d_call: .
v_call: TRBV11-3
clone_size: few
cdr3_nt: TGTGCCAGCAGCTCGGGAACAGGGAATGAGCAGTTCTTC
cdr3_aa: CASSSGTGNEQFF

j_call: TRBJ2-7
d_call: .
v_call: TRBV6-6
clone_size: few
cdr3_nt: TGTGCCAGCACCCGGGACGCCGGGGACACCTACGAGCAGTACTTC
cdr3_aa: CASTRDAGDTYEQYF

j_call: TRBJ2-5
d_call: TRBD2
v_call: TRBV7-8
clone_size: .
cdr3_nt: TGTGCCAGCAGCCCCGGACTAGTCAAGACCCAGTACTTC
cdr3_aa: CASSPGLVKTQYF

j_call: TRBJ2-3
d_call: TRBD2
v_call: TRBV7-3
clone_size: .
cdr3_nt: TGTGCCAGCAGCAGACTAGCGGGGGCGGCTGATACGCAGTATTTT
cdr3_aa: CASSRLAGAADTQYF

j_call: TRBJ1-6
d_call: TRBD1
v_call: TRBV18
clone_size: few
cdr3_nt: TGTGCCAGCTCGCCAACTTATGGACAGGGGGCGTTGTCACCCCTCCACTTT
cdr3_aa: CASSPTYGQGALSPLHF

j_call: TRBJ2-3
d_call: TRBD2
v_call: TRBV7-3
clone_size: .
cdr3_nt: TGTGCCAGCAGCCGCGGACTAGGCCGGGCAGATACGCAGTATTTT
cdr3_aa: CASSRGLGRADTQYF

j_call: TRBJ2-5
d_call: .
v_call: TRBV7-3
clone_size: .
cdr3_nt: TGTGCCAGCAGCTCCGGGTCCGGCCAAGAGACCCAGTACTTC
cdr3_aa: CASSSGSGQETQYF

j_call: TRBJ1-4
d_call: .
v_call: TRBV6-1
clone_size: few
cdr3_nt: TGTGCCAGCAGTGAAACGCGGGGGACTGAAAAACTGTTTTTT
cdr3_aa: CASSETRGTEKLFF

j_call: TRBJ2-7
d_call: .
v_call: TRBV29-1
clone_size: many
cdr3_nt: TGCAGCGTGGTCAGAGAGACTAGCTACGAGCAGTACTTC
cdr3_aa: CSVVRETSYEQYF

j_call: TRBJ2-1
d_call: TRBD1
v_call: TRBV7-2
clone_size: many
cdr3_nt: TGTGCCAGCAGCTTAGGGACAGGGGTCCATGAGCAGTTCTTC
cdr3_aa: CASSLGTGVHEQFF

j_call: TRBJ2-1
d_call: TRBD2
v_call: TRBV27
clone_size: few
cdr3_nt: TGTGCCAGCCTGAAGGGTGGAGTAGCGGGAGGGTACAATGAGCAGTTCTTC
cdr3_aa: CASLKGGVAGGYNEQFF

j_call: TRBJ2-7
d_call: .
v_call: TRBV7-9
clone_size: many
cdr3_nt: TGTGCCAGCAGCCACGACGGAGCCTACGAGCAGTACTTC
cdr3_aa: CASSHDGAYEQYF

j_call: TRBJ1-2
d_call: .
v_call: TRBV29-1
clone_size: few
cdr3_nt: TGCAGCGTGGGTACAACAGGGACCTATGGCTACACCTTC
cdr3_aa: CSVGTTGTYGYTF

j_call: TRBJ2-1
d_call: TRBD2
v_call: TRBV9
clone_size: .
cdr3_nt: TGTGCCAGCAGCTCAGACCCTCTAGCGGGAGGAGGAAAGTACAATGAGCAGTTCTTC
cdr3_aa: CASSSDPLAGGGKYNEQFF

j_call: TRBJ1-3
d_call: .
v_call: TRBV6-6
clone_size: few
cdr3_nt: TGTGCCAGCGGCATTGGGCAGGGCCACTCTGGAAACACCATATATTTT
cdr3_aa: CASGIGQGHSGNTIYF

j_call: TRBJ1-2
d_call: .
v_call: TRBV11-2
clone_size: .
cdr3_nt: TGTGCCAGCAGCTTAGATCGTGGACTCTCCGCGGGCTATGGCTACACCTTC
cdr3_aa: CASSLDRGLSAGYGYTF

j_call: TRBJ2-2
d_call: .
v_call: TRBV7-3
clone_size: .
cdr3_nt: TGTGCCAGCAGCCATAATGGAGGGGGCTCTACCGGGGAGCTGTTTTTT
cdr3_aa: CASSHNGGGSTGELFF

j_call: TRBJ2-1
d_call: TRBD2
v_call: TRBV9
clone_size: few
cdr3_nt: TGTGCCAGCAGCGTAAGACTAGCGGGAGTTGGCAATGAGCAGTTCTTC
cdr3_aa: CASSVRLAGVGNEQFF

j_call: TRBJ2-7
d_call: .
v_call: TRBV11-2
clone_size: .
cdr3_nt: TGTGCCAGCAGCTTAGATTTGTCAGCCTACGAGCAGTACTTC
cdr3_aa: CASSLDLSAYEQYF

j_call: TRBJ2-2
d_call: .
v_call: TRBV7-7
clone_size: few
cdr3_nt: TGTGCTAGCAGCGTCGTCTCCGGGGAGCTGTTTTTT
cdr3_aa: CASSVVSGELFF

j_call: TRBJ1-2
d_call: .
v_call: TRBV29-1
clone_size: .
cdr3_nt: TGCAGCGTTGAGGGTGAGACCAGGGAGGCTAACTATGGCTACACCTTC
cdr3_aa: CSVEGETREANYGYTF

j_call: TRBJ1-1
d_call: .
v_call: TRBV2
clone_size: .
cdr3_nt: TGTGCCAGCAGCCCCCTTGGACAGAAGAACACTGAAGCTTTCTTT
cdr3_aa: CASSPLGQKNTEAFF

j_call: TRBJ2-5
d_call: TRBD2
v_call: TRBV5-1
clone_size: .
cdr3_nt: TGCGCCAGCAGCTTGGGAGCGGGGGTAGGGGAGACCCAGTACTTC
cdr3_aa: CASSLGAGVGETQYF

j_call: TRBJ1-2
d_call: TRBD1
v_call: TRBV11-2
clone_size: .
cdr3_nt: TGTGCCAGCAGCCCAAGGACAGGCGATGGCTACACCTTC
cdr3_aa: CASSPRTGDGYTF

j_call: TRBJ1-2
d_call: .
v_call: TRBV27
clone_size: few
cdr3_nt: TGTGCCAGCGGATTGGACGGGGGGCAAGTTGGCTACACCTTC
cdr3_aa: CASGLDGGQVGYTF

j_call: TRBJ2-2
d_call: .
v_call: TRBV7-2
clone_size: .
cdr3_nt: TGTGCCAGCAGCTTAGATCGTCAGGGAAACACCGGGGAGCTGTTTTTT
cdr3_aa: CASSLDRQGNTGELFF

j_call: TRBJ2-3
d_call: .
v_call: TRBV30
clone_size: .
cdr3_nt: TGTGCCTGGAGTGCCCGGGGGGATACGCAGTATTTT
cdr3_aa: CAWSARGDTQYF

j_call: TRBJ2-6
d_call: .
v_call: TRBV7-2
clone_size: many
cdr3_nt: TGTGCCAGCAGCTTAGAGCCGGCGGGGTTGCGGTCTGGGGCCAACGTCCTGACTTTC
cdr3_aa: CASSLEPAGLRSGANVLTF

j_call: TRBJ2-2
d_call: TRBD2
v_call: TRBV29-1
clone_size: few
cdr3_nt: TGCAGCGTTGAGAGTCTAGCGGGAGTGCAAGGCGGGGAGCTGTTTTTT
cdr3_aa: CSVESLAGVQGGELFF

j_call: TRBJ2-7
d_call: TRBD1
v_call: TRBV7-8
clone_size: .
cdr3_nt: TGTGCCAGCAGCTCCAAAGTAGACAGGGGTGGGTACGAGCAGTACTTC
cdr3_aa: CASSSKVDRGGYEQYF

j_call: TRBJ1-2
d_call: TRBD1
v_call: TRBV6-1
clone_size: few
cdr3_nt: TGTGCCAGCAGTGATCGGGACAGGGGCGGCTACACCTTC
cdr3_aa: CASSDRDRGGYTF

j_call: TRBJ2-5
d_call: TRBD2
v_call: TRBV5-1
clone_size: many
cdr3_nt: TGCGCCAGCAGCTCCGCGGCTAGCGGGGGGACCCAAGAGACCCAGTACTTC
cdr3_aa: CASSSAASGGTQETQYF

j_call: TRBJ2-7
d_call: TRBD1
v_call: TRBV6-4
clone_size: few
cdr3_nt: TGTGCCAGCAGTGAACAGGGGGGAGACGAGCAGTACTTC
cdr3_aa: CASSEQGGDEQYF